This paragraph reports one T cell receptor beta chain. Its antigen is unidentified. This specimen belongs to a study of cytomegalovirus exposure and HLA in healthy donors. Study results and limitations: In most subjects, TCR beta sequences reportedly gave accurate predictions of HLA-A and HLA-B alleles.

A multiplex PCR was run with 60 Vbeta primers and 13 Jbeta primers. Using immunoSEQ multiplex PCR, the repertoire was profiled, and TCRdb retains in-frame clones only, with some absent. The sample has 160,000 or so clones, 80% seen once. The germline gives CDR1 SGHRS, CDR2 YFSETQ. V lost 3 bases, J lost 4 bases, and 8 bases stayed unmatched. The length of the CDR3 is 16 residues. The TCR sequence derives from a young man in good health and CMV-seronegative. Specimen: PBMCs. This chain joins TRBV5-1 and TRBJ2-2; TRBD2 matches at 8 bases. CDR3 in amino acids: CASSWGLDVGTGELFF. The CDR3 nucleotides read TGCGCCAGCAGCTGGGGACTAGATGTAGGCACCGGGGAGCTGTTTTTT.